These T cell receptor beta chains were read from a single sample in a study of PD-1 blockade in classical Hodgkin lymphoma. Generated by immunoSEQ multiplex PCR, the TCRdb table keeps only in-frame clones and is missing some. The repertoire holds about 29,000 clones, with 70% to 85% as singletons. The sample consisted of peripheral blood mononuclear cells (PBMCs), taken before the second cycle of nivolumab. These receptors all stem from a human donor with classical Hodgkin lymphoma. Both conserved end residues are part of each CDR3. The D gene is left open where the match is weak. Clone size is not always given. Where it is, it says once, few, many or a class for expanded clones.

abundance	v_gene	d_gene	j_gene	CDR3aa	CDR3nt
-	TRBV18	TRBD1	TRBJ1-4	CASSPGQAEKLFF	TGTGCCAGCTCACCAGGACAGGCTGAAAAACTGTTTTTT
few	TRBV5-1	TRBD2	TRBJ2-3	CASRTIAGASTDTQYF	TGCGCCAGCAGAACTATAGCGGGGGCTAGCACAGATACGCAGTATTTT
-	TRBV5-1	TRBD1	TRBJ2-1	CASSMGTGGYNEQFF	TGCGCCAGCAGCATGGGGACAGGGGGATACAATGAGCAGTTCTTC
-	TRBV18	TRBD1	TRBJ1-1	CASSPTTGGTRSTEAFF	TGTGCCAGCTCACCAACCACAGGGGGCACCAGGTCCACTGAAGCTTTCTTT
-	TRBV4-1	-	TRBJ1-1	CASSQAGGTPQDTEAFF	TGCGCCAGCAGCCAAGCCGGGGGTACTCCCCAGGACACTGAAGCTTTCTTT
-	TRBV6-5	-	TRBJ1-2	CASSYTGTGYTF	TGTGCCAGCAGTTACACAGGGACCGGCTACACCTTC
medium-sized	TRBV7-3	TRBD2	TRBJ2-3	CASSPRGGAVPDTQYF	TGTGCCAGCAGCCCGCGGGGGGGCGCAGTCCCAGATACGCAGTATTTT
-	TRBV2	-	TRBJ1-2	CASSGGTGFDGYTF	TGTGCCAGCAGTGGGGGAACGGGTTTCGACGGCTACACCTTC
-	TRBV11-3	TRBD2	TRBJ2-5	CASSQSGRPQETQYF	TGTGCCAGCAGCCAGAGCGGGAGGCCCCAAGAGACCCAGTACTTC
-	TRBV5-1	-	TRBJ2-1	CASSFARGEQFF	TGCGCCAGCAGTTTCGCAAGGGGTGAGCAGTTCTTC
few	TRBV6-5	-	TRBJ2-2	CASRSTGELFF	TGTGCCAGCCGGTCGACCGGGGAGCTGTTTTTT
-	TRBV9	-	TRBJ2-1	CASSVVIGNYNEQFF	TGTGCCAGCAGCGTAGTGATAGGGAACTACAATGAGCAGTTCTTC
-	TRBV5-1	TRBD1	TRBJ1-1	CASSWEPTGGITEAFF	TGCGCCAGCAGCTGGGAACCTACAGGGGGTATCACTGAAGCTTTCTTT
-	TRBV5-1	TRBD1	TRBJ2-5	CASIPGTGGLETQYF	TGCGCCAGCATCCCCGGGACAGGGGGCTTAGAGACCCAGTACTTC
-	TRBV15	-	TRBJ1-5	CATSRDSKNQPQHF	TGTGCCACCAGCAGAGACAGCAAAAATCAGCCCCAGCATTTT
-	TRBV7-2	-	TRBJ1-1	CASSLIGNTEAFF	TGTGCCAGCAGCTTAATCGGGAACACTGAAGCTTTCTTT
-	TRBV6-5	-	TRBJ2-1	CASSYSASNNEQFF	TGTGCCAGCAGTTACTCGGCCTCCAACAATGAGCAGTTCTTC
-	TRBV6-5	-	TRBJ2-2	CASRPNMNTGELFF	TGTGCCAGCAGGCCGAATATGAACACCGGGGAGCTGTTTTTT
-	TRBV27	TRBD2	TRBJ2-7	CASSRRTSGATHYEQYF	TGTGCCAGCAGTCGCCGGACTAGCGGGGCAACCCACTACGAGCAGTACTTC
-	TRBV7-8	TRBD2	TRBJ2-3	CASSPPGSGGTDTQYF	TGTGCCAGCAGCCCCCCCGGTAGCGGGGGCACAGATACGCAGTATTTT
-	TRBV7-5	-	TRBJ1-2	CARSLAGDGYTF	TGTGCCAGAAGCTTAGCTGGTGATGGCTACACCTTC
-	TRBV2	TRBD1	TRBJ2-7	CASLTGVGIYEQYF	TGTGCCAGTCTTACAGGGGTCGGAATCTACGAGCAGTACTTC
-	TRBV6-6	TRBD2	TRBJ2-1	CASSYSAGLGGEQFF	TGTGCCAGCAGTTACTCGGCGGGGTTGGGGGGGGAGCAGTTCTTC
-	TRBV5-4	-	TRBJ2-6	CASRLQGSGANVLTF	TGTGCCAGCAGGCTACAGGGCTCTGGGGCCAACGTCCTGACTTTC
-	TRBV10-3	TRBD1	TRBJ2-7	CAISRDSSYEQYF	TGTGCCATTTCCCGGGACAGTTCCTACGAGCAGTACTTC
once	TRBV2	-	TRBJ2-7	CASSPVRGTSEQYF	TGTGCCAGCAGTCCCGTCAGGGGAACTAGCGAGCAGTACTTC
-	TRBV6-5	-	TRBJ1-5	CASSSDSWGQPQHF	TGTGCCAGCAGTTCCGACTCGTGGGGACAGCCCCAGCATTTT
-	TRBV27	TRBD2	TRBJ2-3	CASGRRGAQEDTQYF	TGTGCCAGCGGGAGGCGGGGGGCGCAGGAAGATACGCAGTATTTT
-	TRBV2	TRBD2	TRBJ2-3	CASSEPGGPPDTQYF	TGTGCCAGCAGTGAACCGGGGGGGCCCCCAGATACGCAGTATTTT
-	TRBV13	-	TRBJ1-4	CASSLGEPNEKLFF	TGTGCCAGCAGCTTAGGGGAACCAAATGAAAAACTGTTTTTT
few	TRBV18	-	TRBJ2-2	CASSEQGGLTGELFF	TGTGCCAGCTCAGAACAGGGAGGCCTAACCGGGGAGCTGTTTTTT
few	TRBV15	-	TRBJ2-3	CATSRDSIDTQYF	TGTGCCACCAGCAGAGACAGTATTGATACGCAGTATTTT
-	TRBV10-2	-	TRBJ2-3	CASIPLLSTDTQYF	TGCGCCAGCATCCCACTTCTTAGCACAGATACGCAGTATTTT
few	TRBV2	-	TRBJ2-1	CASSEWDYNEQFF	TGTGCCAGCAGTGAATGGGATTACAATGAGCAGTTCTTC
-	TRBV28	-	TRBJ2-5	CASSLAGSGGETQYF	TGTGCCAGCAGCTTAGCGGGGTCAGGGGGAGAGACCCAGTACTTC
-	TRBV5-1	-	TRBJ2-7	CASSLAGERDEQYF	TGCGCCAGCAGCTTGGCGGGAGAAAGGGACGAGCAGTACTTC
once	TRBV2	-	TRBJ1-3	CASIRGGYGLSGNTIYF	TGTGCCAGCATTAGGGGAGGCTATGGTCTTTCTGGAAACACCATATATTTT
once	TRBV7-9	-	TRBJ1-6	CASSLPGKDNSPLHF	TGTGCCAGCAGCTTACCAGGGAAGGACAATTCACCCCTCCACTTT
-	TRBV6-6	TRBD1	TRBJ1-6	CASSLGRDRYNSPLHF	TGTGCCAGCAGTCTCGGTCGGGACAGATATAATTCACCCCTCCACTTT
-	TRBV5-1	TRBD1	TRBJ1-3	CASSLAGQPGNTIYF	TGCGCCAGCAGCTTGGCGGGACAGCCTGGAAACACCATATATTTT
medium-sized	TRBV14	-	TRBJ1-5	CASSQESRYTNDSAVHQPQHF	TGTGCCAGCAGCCAAGAATCCCGCTATACAAACGACTCGGCGGTCCATCAGCCCCAGCATTTT
-	TRBV27	-	TRBJ1-5	CASVNQPQHF	TGTGCCAGCGTTAATCAGCCCCAGCATTTT
-	TRBV5-1	-	TRBJ1-6	CASSLERISPLHF	TGCGCCAGCAGCTTGGAACGGATTTCACCCCTCCACTTT
-	TRBV9	-	TRBJ2-1	CASSPRTGSSYNEQFF	TGTGCCAGCAGCCCAAGGACTGGAAGCTCCTACAATGAGCAGTTCTTC
few	TRBV19	TRBD1	TRBJ1-5	CASNDVSGGPRGPQHF	TGTGCCAGTAACGACGTCTCAGGGGGCCCAAGAGGGCCCCAGCATTTT
-	TRBV10-3	-	TRBJ1-2	CAISESKPGDPEDYGYTF	TGTGCCATCAGTGAGTCAAAGCCAGGGGACCCGGAGGACTATGGCTACACCTTC
-	TRBV18	-	TRBJ1-1	CASSRVGGDTEAFF	TGTGCCAGCTCAAGGGTGGGGGGTGACACTGAAGCTTTCTTT
few	TRBV7-9	-	TRBJ2-7	CASSLGVNEQYF	TGTGCCAGCAGCTTAGGGGTAAACGAGCAGTACTTC
-	TRBV6-5	TRBD2	TRBJ2-5	CASSFSGTTTETQYF	TGTGCCAGCAGTTTTTCCGGGACTACAACCGAGACCCAGTACTTC
-	TRBV11-2	-	TRBJ1-4	CASTTGLTNEKLFF	TGTGCCAGTACAACAGGGCTTACTAATGAAAAACTGTTTTTT
few	TRBV27	TRBD1	TRBJ2-3	CASSFGQGGTDTQYF	TGTGCCAGCAGTTTCGGACAGGGGGGCACAGATACGCAGTATTTT